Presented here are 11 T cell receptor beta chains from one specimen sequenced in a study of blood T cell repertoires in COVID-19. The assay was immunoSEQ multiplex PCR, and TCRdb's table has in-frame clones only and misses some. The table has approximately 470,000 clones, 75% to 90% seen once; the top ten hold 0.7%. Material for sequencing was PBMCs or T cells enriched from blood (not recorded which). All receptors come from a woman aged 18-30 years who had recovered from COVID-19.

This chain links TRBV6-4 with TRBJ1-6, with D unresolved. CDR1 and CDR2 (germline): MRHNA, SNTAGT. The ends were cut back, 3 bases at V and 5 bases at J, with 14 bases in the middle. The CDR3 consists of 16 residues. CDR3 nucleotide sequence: TGTGCCAGCAGTGATAACGGGGATGGGGATAATTCACCCCTCCACTTT. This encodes CASSDNGDGDNSPLHF.

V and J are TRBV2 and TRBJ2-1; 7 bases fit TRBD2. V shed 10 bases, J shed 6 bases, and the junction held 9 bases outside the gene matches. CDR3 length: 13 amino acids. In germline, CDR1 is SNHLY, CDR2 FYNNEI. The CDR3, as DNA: TGTGCCAACGGACTAGAGAGGGGCAATGAGCAGTTCTTC. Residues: CANGLERGNEQFF.

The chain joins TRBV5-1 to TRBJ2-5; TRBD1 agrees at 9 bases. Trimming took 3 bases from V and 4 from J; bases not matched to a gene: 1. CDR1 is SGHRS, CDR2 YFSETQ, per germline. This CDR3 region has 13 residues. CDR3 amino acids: CASSSGQGETQYF. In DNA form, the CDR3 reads TGCGCCAGCAGCTCGGGACAGGGAGAGACCCAGTACTTC.

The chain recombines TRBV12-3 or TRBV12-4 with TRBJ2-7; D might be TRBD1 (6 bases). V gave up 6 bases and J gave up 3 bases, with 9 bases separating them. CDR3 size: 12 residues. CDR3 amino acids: CASRGAGYEQYF. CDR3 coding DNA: TGTGCCAGCAGGGGGGCGGGCTACGAGCAGTACTTC.

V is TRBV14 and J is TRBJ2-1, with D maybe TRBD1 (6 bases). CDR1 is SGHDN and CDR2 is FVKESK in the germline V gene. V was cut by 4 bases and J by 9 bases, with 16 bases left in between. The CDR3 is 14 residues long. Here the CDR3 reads CASSLGGRGTEQFF. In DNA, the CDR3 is TGTGCCAGCAGCCTAGGGGGTAGGGGGACTGAGCAGTTCTTC. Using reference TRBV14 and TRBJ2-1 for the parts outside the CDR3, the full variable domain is EAGVTQFPSHSVIEKGQTVTLRCDPISGHDNLYWYRRVMGKEIKFLLHFVKESKQDESGMPNNRFLAERTGGTYSTLKVQPAELEDSGVYFCASSLGGRGTEQFFGPGTRLTVL.

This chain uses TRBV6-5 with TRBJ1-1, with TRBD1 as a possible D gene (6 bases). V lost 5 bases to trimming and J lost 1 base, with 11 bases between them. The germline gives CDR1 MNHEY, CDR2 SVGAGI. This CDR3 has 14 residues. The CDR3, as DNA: TGTGCCAGCAGTACAGGGTATTGGAACACTGAAGCTTTCTTT. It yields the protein CASSTGYWNTEAFF.

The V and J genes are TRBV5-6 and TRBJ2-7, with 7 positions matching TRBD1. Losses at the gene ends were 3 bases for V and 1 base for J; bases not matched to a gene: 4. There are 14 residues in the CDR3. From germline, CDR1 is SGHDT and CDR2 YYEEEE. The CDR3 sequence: CASSSGTDSYEQYF. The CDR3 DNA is TGTGCCAGCAGCTCCGGGACAGATTCCTACGAGCAGTACTTC.

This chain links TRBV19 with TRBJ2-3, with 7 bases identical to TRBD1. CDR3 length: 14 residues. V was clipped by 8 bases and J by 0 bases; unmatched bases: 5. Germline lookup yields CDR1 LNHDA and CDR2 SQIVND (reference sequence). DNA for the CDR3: TGTGCCAGTGCGCAGGGGGATAGCACAGATACGCAGTATTTT. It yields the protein CASAQGDSTDTQYF.

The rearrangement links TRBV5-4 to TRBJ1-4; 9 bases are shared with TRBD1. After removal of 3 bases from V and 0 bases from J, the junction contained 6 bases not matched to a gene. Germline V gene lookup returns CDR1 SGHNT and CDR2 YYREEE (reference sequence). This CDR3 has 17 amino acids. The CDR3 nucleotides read TGTGCCAGCAGCTCAACCGGGACAGGGTCAACTAATGAAAAACTGTTTTTT. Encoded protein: CASSSTGTGSTNEKLFF.

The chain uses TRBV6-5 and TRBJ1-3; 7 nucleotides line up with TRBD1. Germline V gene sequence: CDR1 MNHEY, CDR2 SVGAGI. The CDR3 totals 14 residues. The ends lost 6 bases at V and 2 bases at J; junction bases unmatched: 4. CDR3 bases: TGTGCCAGCAGGGCAGGGGGGACTGGAAACACCATATATTTT. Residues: CASRAGGTGNTIYF.

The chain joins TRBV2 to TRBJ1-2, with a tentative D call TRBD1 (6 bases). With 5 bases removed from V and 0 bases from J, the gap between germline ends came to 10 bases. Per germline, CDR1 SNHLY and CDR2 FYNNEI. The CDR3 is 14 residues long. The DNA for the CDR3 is TGTGCCAGCAGTCCACAGGGAGCTAACTATGGCTACACCTTC. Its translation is CASSPQGANYGYTF.